This T cell receptor beta chain was identified in a study of CXCR3-negative and CXCR3-positive naive CD8 T cells. Study outcomes and limitations: The level of CXCR3 expression partially decreased after cryopreservation; the majority of assays used fresh PBMCs. Comparison of naive CXCR3-negative and CXCR3-positive cells revealed similar TRBV-TRBJ usage, while memory cells differed. Naive cells that were CXCR3-positive had more hydrophobic TRB CDR3s (compared with CXCR3-negative naive cells).

TRB cDNA was prepared as libraries by UMI-labeled 5' RACE. TCRdb re-called the 5' RACE reads, yielding one record per CDR3 amino acid sequence without DNA. In all, the sample yields approximately 59,000 distinct CDR3 sequences. Naive CD8+ T cells displayed a CD45RO-CCR7+CD27+CD95- phenotype. The germline V gene has CDR1 DFQATT and CDR2 SNEGSKA (reference sequence). The CDR3 is made up of 18 amino acids. Comment on this clonotype: Its antigen remains unidentified.

Specimen: naive CXCR3+ CD8+ T cells from blood. This sample's subset: CD45RO-CCR7+CD27+CD95- naive CD8+ T cells expressing CXCR3 (TNR3+). This sequence originates from a human donor in good health. Some clones in this sample may be carry-over from other donors' samples. The genes are TRBV20-1 and TRBJ2-7; without DNA, the TCRdb call of TRBD1 cannot be checked. This CDR3 reads CSARVRDRAGRWSYEQYF.